One and the same sample provided the 26 T cell receptor beta chains below, sequenced in a study of cytomegalovirus exposure and HLA in healthy donors. This PCR relied on a set of 60 Vbeta primers and 13 Jbeta primers. Produced via immunoSEQ multiplex PCR; TCRdb's table is partial and in-frame only. The sample has approximately 160,000 clones, roughly four fifths seen once. Sequencing input: PBMCs. The receptors originated from a woman aged 40-49 years in good health and CMV-seronegative.

The chain is built from TRBV19 and TRBJ2-1; TRBD2 aligns across 7 bases. The CDR3 sequence is 14 residues long. V was clipped by 3 bases and J by 4 bases; unmatched bases: 3. Germline V CDR1 and CDR2: LNHDA, SQIVND (reference sequence). Here the CDR3 DNA reads TGTGCCAGTAGTATTGGCGGGGGTTACAATGAGCAGTTCTTC. Its translation: CASSIGGGYNEQFF.

The rearrangement joins TRBV19 to TRBJ2-7; TRBD1 aligns across 8 bases. The V gene end was trimmed by 3 bases and the J gene end by 4 bases; junction bases not matched to a gene: 5. The CDR3 sequence is 14 residues long. Per germline, CDR1 LNHDA and CDR2 SQIVND (reference sequence). The CDR3 protein is CASSIRTGLYEQYF. The CDR3 coding sequence is TGTGCCAGTAGTATTCGGACAGGGTTGTACGAGCAGTACTTC. The entire variable domain, with the rest obtained from reference TRBV19 and TRBJ2-7, is as follows: DGGITQSPKYLFRKEGQNVTLSCEQNLNHDAMYWYRQDPGQGLRLIYYSQIVNDFQKGDIAEGYSVSREKKESFPLTVTSAQKNPTAFYLCASSIRTGLYEQYFGPGTRLTVT.

V gene TRBV6-6 combines with J gene TRBJ2-1; 8 bases map to TRBD1. Germline values: CDR1 MNHNY, CDR2 SVGAGI (reference sequence). The ends lost 2 bases at V and 6 bases at J; junction bases unmatched: 3. The CDR3 is made up of 14 amino acids. The CDR3 bases are TGTGCCAGCAGTTACGGGACAGGTCTCAATGAGCAGTTCTTC. It translates to CASSYGTGLNEQFF.

CDR3 nucleotides: TGTGCCAGCAGCGTAGGCCAGGATTTGAACACTGAAGCTTTCTTT. This translates into CASSVGQDLNTEAFF. The chain joins TRBV9 to TRBJ1-1; D gene ambiguous. CDR3 length: 15 amino acids. With 0 bases removed from V and 0 bases from J, the gap between germline ends came to 9 bases. The germline CDR1 and CDR2 sequences are SGDLS and YYNGEE.

The chain combines TRBV12-5 with TRBJ1-1; 10 bases align to TRBD1. The CDR3 has 15 amino acids. The junction had 9 bases not matched to a gene; V was cut back by 6 bases and J by 5 bases. The germline gives CDR1 LGHNT, CDR2 FRNRAP. The CDR3 nucleotides are TGTGCTAGTGGCGATCCCGGGACAGGGGATACTGAAGCTTTCTTT. Residues: CASGDPGTGDTEAFF.

This rearrangement joins TRBV7-9 to TRBJ1-1; 8 bases match TRBD1. The V and J ends lost 1 base and 10 bases, in that order; junction bases with no gene match: 5. Germline-derived CDR1 and CDR2 are SEHNR and FQNEAQ (reference sequence). The CDR3 sequence is 13 residues long. This CDR3 reads CASSLDQGAGAFF. The CDR3 region has the DNA TGTGCCAGCAGCTTAGATCAGGGGGCAGGAGCTTTCTTT.

The chain couples TRBV10-3 to TRBJ2-2; 9 nucleotides align to TRBD1. Germline values: CDR1 ENHRY, CDR2 SYGVKD. V dropped 2 bases and J dropped 6; count of bases not matched to a gene: 4. This CDR3 region has 15 residues. The CDR3 bases are TGTGCCATCAGTGAGGGACAGGGGATGCCCGGGGAGCTGTTTTTT. This sequence encodes CAISEGQGMPGELFF.

This clone was detected only a few times. J is TRBJ2-2 and V is TRBV5-1, with 10 bases identical to TRBD2. The CDR3 consists of 16 residues. The V and J ends lost 2 bases and 2 bases, in that order; junction bases with no gene match: 3. Germline loops: CDR1 SGHRS, CDR2 YFSETQ. As DNA, the CDR3 is TGCGCCAGCAGCTTCTTACTAGCGGGAAACACCGGGGAGCTGTTTTTT. Translated, it gives CASSFLLAGNTGELFF.

V usage is TRBV6-1 and J usage is TRBJ2-7, with a possible D match to TRBD1 (6 bases). This CDR3 region has 14 residues. With 6 bases removed from V and 5 bases from J, the gap between germline ends came to 17 bases. Looked up from germline, CDR1 is MNHNS and CDR2 is SASEGT. The CDR3 here is CASRMGASRNEQYF. The CDR3 DNA reads as TGTGCCAGCAGGATGGGGGCTTCTCGCAACGAGCAGTACTTC.

The V gene is TRBV18, the J gene TRBJ2-7; D remains ambiguous. Trimming shortened V by 3 bases and J by 3 bases, and 9 bases separated the two germline ends. CDR1 and CDR2 from the germline V gene are KGHSH and LQKENI. The CDR3 extends over 13 amino acids. The CDR3 reads CASSPPTVYEQYF. The CDR3 DNA reads as TGTGCCAGCTCACCCCCTACAGTCTACGAGCAGTACTTC.

This clone was seen a single time. The chain carries TRBV5-1 and TRBJ2-5; no clear D. CDR3 length: 14 amino acids. The ends were cut back, 5 bases at V and 5 bases at J, with 16 bases in the middle. The germline CDR1 and CDR2 sequences are SGHRS and YFSETQ. The CDR3, as DNA: TGCGCCAGCAGGGAAGGTGCTAGAGGTGAGACCCAGTACTTC. Its translation is CASREGARGETQYF.

For this clone: Germline and junction disagree at one end, which may indicate a read error. The chain links TRBV7-2 to TRBJ2-4; TRBD1 matches at 7 bases. The CDR3 consists of 12 residues. CDR1 is SGHTA and CDR2 is FQGNSA in the germline V gene. The CDR3 nucleotides are TGTGCCAGCAGCTTTTCGGGGACAGACACTCTCTTC. Its protein is CASSFSGTDTLF.

The rearrangement uses TRBV5-1 and TRBJ2-1; TRBD2 aligns across 8 bases. V shed 3 bases, J shed 4 bases, and the junction held 9 bases outside the gene matches. The CDR3 length is 16 residues. Per the germline V gene, CDR1 is SGHRS and CDR2 is YFSETQ. This CDR3 reads CASSSYSLAGYNEQFF. The CDR3 coding sequence is TGCGCCAGCAGCTCGTATTCTCTAGCGGGTTACAATGAGCAGTTCTTC.

This clone was seen a single time. In nucleotides, the CDR3 is TGTGCCAGCAGAATAGCGCAAAGCTCCTACAATGAGCAGTTCTTC. It encodes CASRIAQSSYNEQFF. The genes are TRBV2 and TRBJ2-1; perhaps TRBD2 as D (5 bases). V shed 6 bases and J shed 0 bases, with 12 bases lying between them. This CDR3 region has 15 residues. Looked up from germline, CDR1 is SNHLY and CDR2 is FYNNEI.

The CDR3 sequence: CASSQGQGGETQYF. CDR3 DNA sequence: TGTGCCAGCAGCCAAGGACAGGGTGGAGAGACCCAGTACTTC. This chain uses TRBV2 with TRBJ2-5, with 8 bases that match TRBD1. The junction had 7 bases not matched to a gene; V was cut back by 6 bases and J by 4 bases. Germline lookup yields CDR1 SNHLY and CDR2 FYNNEI. The CDR3 is made up of 14 amino acids.

This clone was found a few times. The chain uses TRBV6-6 and TRBJ2-6; no firm D call. CDR1 is MNHNY, CDR2 SVGAGI, per germline (reference sequence). The CDR3 consists of 15 residues. The V gene lost 4 bases and the J gene lost 0 bases, with 7 bases spanning the gap. The CDR3: CASSSRSSGANVLTF. CDR3 bases: TGTGCCAGCAGTTCCAGGTCCTCTGGGGCCAACGTCCTGACTTTC.

The V call is TRBV10-3, the J call TRBJ2-5, with a possible D match to TRBD1 (7 bases). Germline CDR1 ENHRY, CDR2 SYGVKD. V was trimmed by 3 bases and J by 5 bases, leaving 16 bases between them. The CDR3 has 15 amino acids. The CDR3 DNA reads TGTGCCATCAGTGATCCCAGGGGGAGCGGGGAGACCCAGTACTTC. Its translation is CAISDPRGSGETQYF.

Concerning this clone: Without the conserved terminal phenylalanine or tryptophan, this CDR3 likely stems from a read error. The limits of the CDR3 on the DNA are not certain, so only TCRdb's listed CDR3 is given. The V call is TRBV20-1, the J call TRBJ1-2; TRBD1 is taken as the D call from the table, unchecked against the DNA. The germline V gene encodes CDR1 DFQATT and CDR2 SNEGSKA (reference sequence). The CDR3 is 9 residues long, ends included. This CDR3 reads CSAGDRGIL.

The chain is built from TRBV7-2 and TRBJ2-5; TRBD1 aligns across 7 bases. V shed 5 bases, J shed 7 bases, and the junction held 13 bases outside the gene matches. The CDR3 is 15 amino acids. Germline lookup yields CDR1 SGHTA and CDR2 FQGNSA. The CDR3 DNA follows: TGTGCCAGCAGCAGTCGAGGGACAGCGAAGGGGACCCAGTACTTC. Residues: CASSSRGTAKGTQYF.

This clone was detected only a few times. This sequence joins TRBV6-1 and TRBJ2-2; possible D gene TRBD1, 5 bases. This CDR3 is built from 13 residues. CDR1 is MNHNS, CDR2 SASEGT, per germline. Trimming left V 7 bases short and J 4 bases short, with 10 bases between. CDR3 sequence: CASKTDFTGELFF. CDR3 nucleotide sequence: TGTGCCAGCAAGACAGACTTCACCGGGGAGCTGTTTTTT.

CDR3 in amino acids: CTTRELQGVKPPQHNEQFF. Written as DNA, the CDR3 is TGCACCACCCGAGAATTACAGGGGGTGAAACCCCCACAACACAATGAGCAGTTCTTC. V usage is TRBV1 and J usage is TRBJ2-1; TRBD1 is the table's D call and was not checked against the DNA. TRBV1 is a pseudogene segment. CDR3 size: 19 residues.

This clone was picked up one time. V usage is TRBV15 and J usage is TRBJ1-5; 7 bases are shared with TRBD1. This CDR3 contains 17 residues. J was trimmed by 3 bases and V by 2 bases; bases with no gene match: 10. Germline V lookup: CDR1 LNHNV, CDR2 YYDKDF (reference sequence). CDR3 coding DNA: TGTGCCACCAGCAGAACACCGGGACAGAGTTCCAATCAGCCCCAGCATTTT. Amino acid sequence: CATSRTPGQSSNQPQHF.

The chain carries TRBV29-1 and TRBJ2-7, with 7 bases matching TRBD1. Germline loops: CDR1 SQVTM, CDR2 ANQGSEA. V trimming: 5 bases; J trimming: 5 bases; junction bases outside the gene matches: 6. This CDR3 region has 12 residues. CDR3 DNA sequence: TGCAGCGTTCGCCGGGACAGTAACGAGCAGTACTTC. Protein: CSVRRDSNEQYF.

The chain couples TRBV6-1 to TRBJ1-4; no clear D. Germline loops: CDR1 MNHNS, CDR2 SASEGT. V lost 4 bases, J lost 7 bases, and 13 bases lay in between. The length of the CDR3 is 14 residues. The CDR3 sequence: CASSVRQTGEKLFF. Written as DNA, the CDR3 is TGTGCCAGCAGTGTAAGGCAGACGGGTGAAAAACTGTTTTTT.

The genes are TRBV7-2 and TRBJ2-1; 8 nucleotides line up with TRBD2. Germline V gene lookup returns CDR1 SGHTA and CDR2 FQGNSA. V lost 5 bases and J lost 8; bases outside the gene matches: 11. This CDR3 contains 15 residues. The chain's CDR3 is CASSRRSGSPDEQFF. The CDR3 DNA reads as TGTGCCAGCAGCAGGAGGAGCGGGAGTCCGGATGAGCAGTTCTTC.

V usage is TRBV13 and J usage is TRBJ2-7; 7 bases line up with TRBD2. The CDR3 consists of 16 residues. Germline CDR1 is PRHDT and CDR2 is FYEKMQ (reference sequence). With 0 bases clipped from V and 1 base from J, the junction kept 6 bases outside the gene matches. The DNA for the CDR3 is TGTGCCAGCAGCTTAGGCTTTTCTAGCGGATCCTACGAGCAGTACTTC. It specifies CASSLGFSSGSYEQYF.